Listed here is a single T cell receptor beta chain. This clone occurred a few times. Its antigen remains undetermined. No base quality information exists; no much larger clone differs at one position. The same CDR3 also results from other DNA sequences found in this sample. The sample originates from a study of cytotoxic CD8 clonotypes in ibrutinib-treated CLL (dated by TCRdb to about 2021). About the full investigation: The cohort included roughly 15 treatment-naive and eleven to twelve relapsed/refractory patients; under 18 were IGHV unmutated. Responses were partial in roughly 24 patients and complete in 2; after median about 63 months follow-up, about 14 stayed in remission and around 12 progressed. Response samples were taken after a median of approximately eleven months on treatment, ranging from 6 to 36 months. Samples averaged approximately 260,000 productive templates and just under 95,000 productive rearrangements. Longitudinal samples were available for 26 of the 86 trial participants. Cryopreserved peripheral blood mononuclear cells were collected before treatment, at response, and at either disease progression or sustained remission. Every remission and progressive disease sample was obtained while ibrutinib was still being received by the patients. Overall study outcomes, separate from this receptor: Public clonotypes were found to be uncommon and were observed to contract or remain stable during treatment; the increase in clonality was shown to reflect expansion of private clonotypes at ibrutinib response. An increase in clonality was observed at ibrutinib response, with clonality remaining stable during sustained remission and falling back toward baseline at progression. Baseline clonality was found to be higher than that of age-matched healthy donors and was strongly correlated with circulating CD8+ T-cell counts. Lymph node repertoires were not examined, and the timing of sampling was not matched between patients in sustained remission and those whose disease progressed.

For TCR beta library preparation, about 2 micrograms of genomic DNA was extracted from cryopreserved PBMCs. Longitudinal blood samples from CLL patients on ibrutinib monotherapy were analyzed using high-throughput TCR beta sequencing. The patients were enrolled in a single-center, open-label phase 2 trial of ibrutinib monotherapy. The CDR3 has 13 amino acids, counting the end cysteine and phenylalanine. Only CDR3 DNA is held: 39 bases, read in frame from base 1. V gives up 4 bases and J gives up 4 bases, and the segment between their germline ends measures 10 bases. The germline V gene (reference sequence) gives CDR1 as MNHNY and CDR2 as SVGAGI. The goal of deep resolution MiSeq sequencing was a depth between 1 in 1 million and 1 in 200,000 T cells, and coverage averaged 10x per clonotype. The immunoSEQ hsTCRB Kit was used to generate TCR beta libraries. The paper's data handling went like this. The data were analyzed with ImmunoSEQ Analyzer and ImmunoSEQ Data Assistant, and V, D and J gene assignments followed IMGT definitions. Clonality was computed as one minus normalized Shannon entropy of productive rearrangement frequencies, ranging from 0 to 1. Only overrepresented clonotypes making up at least 0.05% of the repertoire of each patient were included in the public clonotype analysis. About 13 age-matched healthy donor repertoires from immuneACCESS were used as controls for clonality. TCRdb stores this immuneACCESS table with in-frame sequences only. Part of the clones is absent; in the studies checked, under half of the shortfall reflects unresolved V genes, and no reason is known for the rest. The V and J calls and clone size are taken from that table; D and trimming were inferred from the DNA. Present in this sample are 150,000 or so clones, around 81% of which were seen just once. The ten largest account for approximately 7.6% of the sample.

The sequencing used PBMCs, collected after 36 months of ibrutinib treatment. The sequence joins TRBV6-6 to TRBJ2-5; the best D guess is TRBD2, with 6 bases matching. This sequence was found in a human donor with chronic lymphocytic leukemia. The CDR3 here reads CASSFAGGETQYF. The sequenced DNA is TGTGCCAGCAGTTTCGCCGGGGGAGAGACCCAGTACTTC.